Each of the 21 T cell receptor beta chains below was sequenced from the same sample in a study of blood T cell repertoires in COVID-19. The method was immunoSEQ multiplex PCR; TCRdb's version includes in-frame clones alone and lacks a portion of them. Counted here are some 80,000 clones, roughly 78% occurring once; the ten biggest clones make up about a third. The specimen was peripheral blood. These receptors all come from a man aged 55 to 70 with COVID-19, enrolled during active disease.

This chain joins TRBV7-9 and TRBJ1-6; D unclear. The CDR3 extends over 15 amino acids. V was pared by 5 bases and J by 0 bases, with 8 bases between. Germline V gives CDR1 SEHNR, CDR2 FQNEAQ (reference sequence). The CDR3 loop reads CASSEESSYNSPLHF. CDR3 coding DNA: TGTGCCAGCAGCGAAGAGAGCTCCTATAATTCACCCCTCCACTTT.

The chain carries TRBV7-2 and TRBJ1-1; no firm D call. CDR3 length equals 15 residues. Trimming removed 5 bases from V and 1 base from J, with 14 bases in between. Germline V gene lookup returns CDR1 SGHTA and CDR2 FQGNSA. The chain's CDR3 is CASSHEVQRNTEAFF. The CDR3 DNA is TGTGCCAGCAGCCACGAAGTGCAGCGGAACACTGAAGCTTTCTTT.

This clone was counted once. As DNA, the CDR3 is TGTGCCAGCAGCTTGGCGGGGGGCGCAACTAATGAAAAACTGTTTTTT. Its protein product is CASSLAGGATNEKLFF. V gene TRBV5-6 combines with J gene TRBJ1-4, with a weak D call TRBD1 (6 bases). This CDR3 has 16 residues. Germline CDR1 is SGHDT and CDR2 is YYEEEE. The V gene lost 0 bases and the J gene lost 0 bases, with 9 bases spanning the gap.

The rearrangement uses TRBV25-1 and TRBJ2-5; D is perhaps TRBD2 (5 bases). This CDR3 is built from 14 residues. Trimming removed 2 bases at V and 5 bases at J, with 12 bases between. Germline loops: CDR1 MGHDK, CDR2 SYGVNS. The chain's CDR3 is CASSETRVLETQYF. The CDR3 coding sequence is TGTGCCAGCAGTGAAACTAGGGTTCTTGAGACCCAGTACTTC. The full variable domain, rest sourced from reference TRBV25-1 and TRBJ2-5, is EADIYQTPRYLVIGTGKKITLECSQTMGHDKMYWYQQDPGMELHLIHYSYGVNSTEKGDLSSESTVSRIRTEHFPLTLESARPSHTSQYLCASSETRVLETQYFGPGTRLLVL.

This chain joins TRBV10-3 and TRBJ2-5; 12 bases agree with TRBD2. Germline-derived CDR1 and CDR2 are ENHRY and SYGVKD. V gave up 0 bases and J gave up 4 bases; unmatched junction bases: 6. The CDR3 is 17 residues long. The chain's CDR3 is CAISESKGLAGLETQYF. The CDR3 region has the DNA TGTGCCATCAGTGAGTCTAAAGGACTAGCGGGGCTAGAGACCCAGTACTTC.

This clone was counted many times. The V gene is TRBV4-1, the J gene TRBJ2-1; TRBD2 is a possible D gene (5 bases). The germline V and J ends were trimmed by 1 base and 9 bases, with 19 bases remaining between them. This CDR3 contains 16 residues. Germline CDR1 is MGHRA and CDR2 is YSYEKL. The CDR3 coding sequence is TGCGCCAGCAGCCAAGGAAGAGGGAGAATGCGCGGTGAGCAGTTCTTC. It yields the protein CASSQGRGRMRGEQFF.

This chain links TRBV9 with TRBJ2-2; unclear D gene. The CDR3 runs 15 residues. The V gene's germline CDR1 is SGDLS and CDR2 YYNGEE. V was clipped by 1 base and J by 2 bases, with 9 bases between them. As DNA, the CDR3 is TGTGCCAGCAGCGTAATAGCTGATAACACCGGGGAGCTGTTTTTT. Amino acids: CASSVIADNTGELFF.

This clone has just a few counts. The CDR3 bases are TGTGCCAGTAGTCATGACACCGGGGAGCTGTTTTTT. Its protein is CASSHDTGELFF. This chain connects TRBV19 to TRBJ2-2; D ambiguous. This CDR3 comprises 12 residues. Germline V gene lookup returns CDR1 LNHDA and CDR2 SQIVND (reference sequence). The ends were cut back, 5 bases at V and 3 bases at J, with 4 bases in the middle.

The chain is built from TRBV11-3 and TRBJ2-1; 8 nucleotides agree with TRBD1. Germline CDR1 SGHNT, CDR2 YENEEA. V lost 3 bases to trimming and J lost 6 bases; unmatched junction nucleotides: 7. The CDR3 runs to 15 residues. The CDR3 nucleotides are TGTGCCAGCAGCTTCGGAGAACAGGGGGGCAATGAGCAGTTCTTC. Its protein is CASSFGEQGGNEQFF.

The chain links TRBV3-1 (or the pseudogene TRBV3-2) to TRBJ2-4; the match to TRBD2 covers 12 bases. The CDR3 length is 19 residues. The ends lost 4 bases at V and 0 bases at J; junction bases unmatched: 10. Germline assignment: CDR1 LGHDT and CDR2 YNNKEL (reference sequence). As DNA, the CDR3 is TGTGCCAGCAGCCCCCACCTAGCGGGGGGGCCTCTAGCCAAAAACATTCAGTACTTC. It yields the protein CASSPHLAGGPLAKNIQYF.

The chain couples TRBV6-2 or TRBV6-3 to TRBJ2-7; D is possibly TRBD2 (6 bases). Germline V gives CDR1 MNHEY, CDR2 SVGEGT. Between the trimmed V and J ends, which lost 2 bases and 3 bases, there was a span of 17 bases. This CDR3 is built from 16 residues. The CDR3 loop is CASSYPAGLAVYEQYF. The CDR3 bases are TGTGCCAGCAGTTACCCCGCGGGACTGGCAGTCTACGAGCAGTACTTC.

The rearrangement joins TRBV30 to TRBJ1-6, with D possibly TRBD1 on 6 matching bases. This CDR3 region has 15 residues. Germline CDR1 reads GTSNPN; CDR2 reads SVGIG (reference sequence). Trimming took 0 bases from V and 5 from J, leaving 11 bases between them. The CDR3 region has the DNA TGTGCCTGGAGTGTACGCAGGGGAAATAATTCACCCCTCCACTTT. It is translated as CAWSVRRGNNSPLHF.

The chain uses TRBV19 and TRBJ1-3, with a weak D call TRBD1 (6 bases). Germline loops: CDR1 LNHDA, CDR2 SQIVND (reference sequence). CDR3 length equals 17 residues. Trimming left V 3 bases short and J 2 bases short, with 17 bases between. CDR3 residues: CASSIVGEGVTGNTIYF. In DNA, the CDR3 is TGTGCCAGTAGTATTGTTGGCGAGGGGGTAACTGGAAACACCATATATTTT.

In its sample, this clone was seen a few times. The chain combines TRBV7-9 with TRBJ2-6, with a possible D match to TRBD2 (5 bases). There are 14 residues in the CDR3. V shed 6 bases and J shed 4 bases, with 10 bases lying between them. From germline, CDR1 is SEHNR and CDR2 FQNEAQ (reference sequence). Here the CDR3 DNA reads TGTGCCAGCAGTCCCACGGGGGGGGCCAACGTCCTGACTTTC. Translating it yields CASSPTGGANVLTF. The variable domain in full, with the rest retrieved from reference TRBV7-9 and TRBJ2-6, is DTGVSQNPRHKITKRGQNVTFRCDPISEHNRLYWYRQTLGQGPEFLTYFQNEAQLEKSRLLSDRFSAERPKGSFSTLEIQRTEQGDSAMYLCASSPTGGANVLTFGAGSRLTVL.

V usage is TRBV21-1 and J usage is TRBJ1-2; TRBD1, the D gene given by the table, was not confirmed from the DNA. TRBV21-1 is shown as a pseudogene. The CDR3 contains 15 residues. CDR3 amino acids: CASVPRGLANYGYTF. The CDR3 DNA is TGTGCCAGCGTCCCAAGGGGGTTGGCTAACTATGGCTACACCTTC.

The rearrangement links TRBV7-9 to TRBJ2-1, with 8 bases lining up with TRBD2. V lost 5 bases to trimming and J lost 12 bases; unmatched junction nucleotides: 12. The CDR3 has 14 residues. In germline, CDR1 is SEHNR, CDR2 FQNEAQ (reference sequence). The CDR3 protein is CASSPFSSGSGQFF. CDR3 coding DNA: TGTGCCAGCAGCCCGTTCTCAAGCGGGAGTGGGCAGTTCTTC.

This rearrangement joins TRBV3-1 (or the pseudogene TRBV3-2) to TRBJ2-5, with 11 nucleotides matching TRBD2. Germline CDR1 and CDR2: LGHDT and YNNKEL (reference sequence). V shed 1 base, J shed 9 bases, and the junction held 13 bases outside the gene matches. CDR3 length equals 17 residues. CDR3 nucleotide sequence: TGTGCCAGCAGCCAAGTAGGTAGCGGGAGGGCCAGAGGGGCCCAGTACTTC. This gives the protein CASSQVGSGRARGAQYF.

This clone has a single count. This chain joins TRBV2 and TRBJ2-5, with 10 nucleotides matching TRBD1. The CDR3 extends over 15 amino acids. With V trimmed by 6 bases and J by 5 bases, 9 bases remained unmatched. Germline CDR1 reads SNHLY; CDR2 reads FYNNEI. The chain's CDR3 is CASRETGGREETQYF. The DNA of the CDR3 is TGTGCCAGCAGGGAGACAGGGGGCCGTGAGGAGACCCAGTACTTC. The whole variable domain, remainder taken from reference TRBV2 and TRBJ2-5, is EPEVTQTPSHQVTQMGQEVILRCVPISNHLYFYWYRQILGQKVEFLVSFYNNEISEKSEIFDDQFSVERPDGSNFTLKIRSTKLEDSAMYFCASRETGGREETQYFGPGTRLLVL.

The chain has TRBV10-2 and TRBJ2-7; a weak D match, TRBD2 (6 bases). CDR1 is WSHSY and CDR2 is SAAADI in the germline V gene. Trimming took off 6 bases at V and 3 bases at J, with 18 bases between the two ends. This CDR3 comprises 15 residues. The CDR3 sequence is CASSRSGVGGYEQYF. The DNA for the CDR3 is TGCGCCAGCAGCCGGTCGGGGGTGGGGGGCTACGAGCAGTACTTC.

The rearrangement joins TRBV5-1 to TRBJ1-3; D gene ambiguous. Between the trimmed V and J ends, which lost 0 bases and 2 bases, there was a span of 12 bases. This CDR3 contains 16 residues. Germline assignment: CDR1 SGHRS and CDR2 YFSETQ. The DNA of the CDR3 is TGCGCCAGCAGCTTGGGGGCCCTCGGGACTGGAAACACCATATATTTT. Translation gives CASSLGALGTGNTIYF.

This clone was seen more than once but under ten times. CDR3 sequence (DNA): TGTGCCAGCAGCGTAGTGGACAGGGCCGGGGAGCTGTTTTTT. It translates to CASSVVDRAGELFF. The chain uses TRBV9 and TRBJ2-2; 8 positions match TRBD1. With 0 bases clipped from V and 6 bases from J, the junction kept 1 base outside the gene matches. The CDR3 sequence is 14 residues long. Germline values: CDR1 SGDLS, CDR2 YYNGEE.